The clone carrying this TCR beta chain was counted a few times. Its antigen is as yet unknown. This specimen belongs to a study of CD8 T cells in ankylosing spondylitis. Each CDR3 protein is one row after TCRdb ran MiXCR on the 5' RACE reads. This table holds over 700,000 distinct CDR3 sequences, around 17% found once. The CDR3 covers 14 residues. V was trimmed by 3 bases and J by 6 bases, leaving 13 bases between them. Germline lookup yields CDR1 SGHDT and CDR2 YYEEEE. Study-level points and caveats: What appeared characteristic of ankylosing spondylitis blood was a TCR beta motif of eight highly homologous variants. Clones tied to disease were said to be significantly enriched in matched ankylosing spondylitis synovial fluid. Disease-linked clones proved CD8+ and comparatively uncommon in peripheral blood.

This sequence originates from a male donor with ankylosing spondylitis. The J gene is TRBJ1-5, the V gene TRBV5-6; the D gene is possibly TRBD1 (6 bases). The sequenced sample consisted of blood, either unsorted or a sorted T cell fraction (not recorded which). The CDR3 is CASSSGQLLQPQHF. The CDR3 region has the DNA TGTGCCAGCAGCTCCGGACAGTTACTTCAGCCCCAGCATTTT.